The 3 T cell receptor beta chains given below trace back to one sample, sequenced in a study of CXCR3-negative and CXCR3-positive naive CD8 T cells. UMI-labeled TRB cDNA libraries were prepared by 5' RACE. TCRdb processed the 5' RACE reads again and assigns one entry to each CDR3 protein, with no DNA. The sample has tens of thousands of distinct CDR3 sequences. The sample comprised naive CXCR3- CD8+ T cells from blood. Subset specified: CD45RO-CCR7+CD27+CD95- naive CD8+ T cells lacking CXCR3 (TNR3-). Receptors originate from a human donor in good health. Some clones in this sample may be carry-over from other donors' samples.

This CDR3 is CSVASSGAWGTEAFF. The gene calls are TRBV29-1 and TRBJ1-1; TCRdb proposes TRBD1, but this gene call is untestable without DNA. CDR1 and CDR2 (germline): SQVTM, ANQGSEA. The CDR3 contains 15 residues.

The chain couples TRBV10-3 to TRBJ1-5. Germline V lookup: CDR1 ENHRY, CDR2 SYGVKD. The CDR3 runs to 13 residues. The CDR3 spells CAISDTSNQPQHF.

The V gene is TRBV6-5, the J gene TRBJ1-4; TCRdb's D gene call, TRBD1, goes unchecked for lack of DNA. This CDR3 spans 13 amino acids. Germline loops: CDR1 MNHEY, CDR2 SVGAGI. CDR3 amino acids: CASSYAGSGKLFF.